The 15 T cell receptor beta chains below come from one sample, sequenced in a study of blood T cell repertoires in COVID-19. Sequencing was performed with immunoSEQ multiplex PCR; in TCRdb, only in-frame clones are kept and a portion is missing. The sample carries approximately 120,000 clones, around three quarters recorded once. The specimen sequenced was peripheral blood. These receptors all stem from a human donor in a cohort sampled during active COVID-19.

The chain links TRBV6-1 to TRBJ1-4; TRBD1 matches 7 bases. CDR3 length equals 15 residues. V lost 3 bases and J lost 6; bases outside the gene matches: 7. Germline V lookup: CDR1 MNHNS, CDR2 SASEGT. CDR3 DNA: TGTGCCAGCAGTGAGCGCATAGGGGGCTATGAAAAACTGTTTTTT. This gives the protein CASSERIGGYEKLFF.

The chain carries TRBV19 and TRBJ1-4, with unresolved D. The CDR3 runs 13 residues. V dropped 5 bases and J dropped 8 bases, with 12 bases sitting between them. The V gene's germline CDR1 is LNHDA and CDR2 SQIVND (reference sequence). The CDR3 region is CASSDYTLEKLFF. DNA of the CDR3: TGTGCCAGTAGTGACTATACTCTCGAAAAACTGTTTTTT.

The genes are TRBV5-5 and TRBJ1-4; 8 bases align to TRBD1. V shed 5 bases, J shed 0 bases, and the junction held 3 bases outside the gene matches. The CDR3 has 15 residues. Per germline, CDR1 SGHKS and CDR2 YYEKEE (reference sequence). Here the CDR3 reads CASRGGQATNEKLFF. For the CDR3, the DNA is TGTGCCAGCAGGGGGGGACAGGCAACTAATGAAAAACTGTTTTTT.

The CDR3 DNA follows: TGTGCCAGCAGCGTAGACAGGGCTTATGAGCAGTTCTTC. Residues: CASSVDRAYEQFF. The chain links TRBV9 to TRBJ2-1; D might be TRBD1 (6 bases). The CDR3 runs to 13 residues. The V gene's germline CDR1 is SGDLS and CDR2 YYNGEE. Deletions cut 0 bases from V and 8 bases from J, with 9 bases between.

The chain uses TRBV6-2 or TRBV6-3 and TRBJ1-4; tentatively, D is TRBD1 (6 bases). Trimming took off 4 bases at V and 8 bases at J, with 14 bases between the two ends. This CDR3 contains 14 residues. The germline gives CDR1 MNHEY, CDR2 SVGEGT. The CDR3 DNA follows: TGTGCCAGCAGTTCATCCGGGACACACGAAAAACTGTTTTTT. Encoded protein: CASSSSGTHEKLFF.

The genes are TRBV5-1 and TRBJ2-7; 7 bases map to TRBD1. Germline trimming cut 0 bases from V and 1 base from J; bases unmatched to any gene: 7. The CDR3 spans 16 residues. CDR1 is SGHRS, CDR2 YFSETQ, per germline. Here the CDR3 DNA reads TGCGCCAGCAGCTTGGAGTTTACAGGGGTGTCCTACGAGCAGTACTTC. Translated, it gives CASSLEFTGVSYEQYF.

This clone appeared once. V usage is TRBV9 and J usage is TRBJ2-7, with TRBD2 matching 9 bases. The CDR3 is 14 amino acids. With V trimmed by 2 bases and J by 2 bases, 2 bases remained unmatched. The germline CDR1 and CDR2 sequences are SGDLS and YYNGEE. Here the CDR3 DNA reads TGTGCCAGCAGCGTGACTAGCGGACCCTACGAGCAGTACTTC. Translated, it gives CASSVTSGPYEQYF.

This chain links TRBV7-6 with TRBJ2-1; 10 bases map to TRBD2. Trimming took 4 bases from V and 9 from J; bases not matched to a gene: 6. The CDR3 consists of 14 residues. Looked up from germline, CDR1 is SGHVS and CDR2 is FNYEAQ. CDR3 sequence reads: CASSSKGLASEQFF. CDR3 nucleotide sequence: TGTGCCAGCAGCTCAAAGGGACTAGCGAGTGAGCAGTTCTTC.

This clone was found a few times. The chain joins TRBV19 to TRBJ1-2, with D maybe TRBD1 (6 bases). This CDR3 contains 11 residues. V lost 9 bases, J lost 8 bases, and 13 bases lay in between. Germline-derived CDR1 and CDR2 are LNHDA and SQIVND (reference sequence). The CDR3 loop reads CASRGLEGYTF. As DNA, the CDR3 is TGTGCCAGCAGGGGTCTCGAGGGCTACACCTTC.

This clone was counted a single time. This sequence joins TRBV5-4 and TRBJ2-2; 11 positions agree with TRBD2. The CDR3 is made up of 16 amino acids. The V and J ends lost 4 bases and 1 base, in that order; junction bases with no gene match: 3. CDR1 SGHNT and CDR2 YYREEE come from the germline V gene (reference sequence). The CDR3 DNA reads as TGTGCCAGCAGCCCCGGACTAGCGGGGAACACCGGGGAGCTGTTTTTT. This codes for CASSPGLAGNTGELFF.

The chain joins TRBV15 to TRBJ2-5, with 8 bases that match TRBD1. Germline V lookup: CDR1 LNHNV, CDR2 YYDKDF (reference sequence). V lost 1 base and J lost 4; bases outside the gene matches: 11. The CDR3 has 17 residues. The CDR3: CATSRVRSRGPSETQYF. In DNA, the CDR3 is TGTGCCACCAGCAGAGTGAGGTCCAGGGGGCCTTCAGAGACCCAGTACTTC.

The gene calls are TRBV9 and TRBJ1-1, with D unclear. Trimming removed 0 bases from V and 3 bases from J, with 12 bases in between. Germline CDR1 SGDLS, CDR2 YYNGEE. This CDR3 is built from 15 residues. CDR3 sequence (DNA): TGTGCCAGCAGCGTAGTGCAAGGGAGGGACACTGAAGCTTTCTTT. Protein: CASSVVQGRDTEAFF.

The chain links TRBV5-1 to TRBJ2-1, with D tentatively TRBD1 (6 bases). V dropped 2 bases and J dropped 7 bases, with 10 bases sitting between them. This CDR3 region has 13 residues. Germline V gene data show CDR1 as SGHRS and CDR2 as YFSETQ. The CDR3 loop reads CASSFRGENEQFF. The CDR3 DNA sequence: TGCGCCAGCAGCTTCAGGGGCGAGAATGAGCAGTTCTTC. The full variable domain, completed using reference TRBV5-1 and TRBJ2-1, is KAGVTQTPRYLIKTRGQQVTLSCSPISGHRSVSWYQQTPGQGLQFLFEYFSETQRNKGNFPGRFSGRQFSNSRSEMNVSTLELGDSALYLCASSFRGENEQFFGPGTRLTVL.

This clone occurred a few times. The rearrangement links TRBV28 to TRBJ1-2; D is unclear. The CDR3 is made up of 12 amino acids. V lost 6 bases and J lost 4, with 9 bases in between. In germline, CDR1 is MDHEN, CDR2 SYDVKM. As DNA, the CDR3 is TGTGCCAGCAGACTGACACCCTATGGCTACACCTTC. Encoded protein: CASRLTPYGYTF.

This clone was seen only a few times. This chain joins TRBV6-6 and TRBJ1-3, with D hard to call. CDR3 length: 13 amino acids. V lost 8 bases and J 0 bases, leaving 8 bases between the germline ends. CDR1 is MNHNY and CDR2 is SVGAGI in the germline V gene (reference sequence). CDR3 sequence reads: CASWRDSGNTIYF. In nucleotides, the CDR3 is TGTGCCAGCTGGCGGGACTCTGGAAACACCATATATTTT.